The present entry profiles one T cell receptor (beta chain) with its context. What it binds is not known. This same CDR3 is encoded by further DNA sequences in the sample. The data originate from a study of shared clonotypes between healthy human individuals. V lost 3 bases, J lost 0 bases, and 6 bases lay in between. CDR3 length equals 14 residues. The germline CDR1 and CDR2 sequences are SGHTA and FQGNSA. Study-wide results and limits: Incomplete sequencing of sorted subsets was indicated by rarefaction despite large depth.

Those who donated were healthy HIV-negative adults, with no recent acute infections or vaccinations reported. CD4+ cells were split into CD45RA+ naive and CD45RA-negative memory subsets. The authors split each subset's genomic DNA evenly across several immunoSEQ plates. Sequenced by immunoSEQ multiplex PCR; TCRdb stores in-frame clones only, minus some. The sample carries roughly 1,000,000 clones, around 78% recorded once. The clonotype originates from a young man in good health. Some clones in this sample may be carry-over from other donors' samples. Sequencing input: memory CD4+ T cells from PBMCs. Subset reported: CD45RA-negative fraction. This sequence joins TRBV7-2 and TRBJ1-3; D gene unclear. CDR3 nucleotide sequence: TGTGCCAGCAGCTTTACGGGCTCTGGAAACACCATATATTTT. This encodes CASSFTGSGNTIYF.